Shown below are 10 T cell receptor beta chains from a single sample sequenced in a study of blood T cell repertoires in COVID-19. Profiled with immunoSEQ multiplex PCR; TCRdb holds only in-frame clones, not every one. This repertoire shows more than 50,000 clones, 65% to 90% found once; its top ten account for around 16%. The material sequenced was peripheral blood. The receptors originated from a human donor in a cohort sampled during active COVID-19.

The J gene is TRBJ2-5, the V gene TRBV3-1 (or the pseudogene TRBV3-2); TRBD2 matches at 13 bases. CDR3 length equals 17 residues. The J segment lost 1 base and the V segment lost 3 bases, leaving 5 bases of the junction unmatched. Looked up from germline, CDR1 is LGHDT and CDR2 is YNNKEL (reference sequence). CDR3 sequence reads: CASSQGLAGTTQETQYF. As DNA, the CDR3 is TGTGCCAGCAGCCAGGGACTAGCGGGAACCACCCAAGAGACCCAGTACTTC.

J is TRBJ1-1 and V is TRBV6-5; D ambiguous. Trimming left V 5 bases short and J 5 bases short, with 12 bases between. The CDR3 spans 13 residues. In germline, CDR1 is MNHEY, CDR2 SVGAGI. The CDR3 loop reads CASSPLTGTEAFF. Written as DNA, the CDR3 is TGTGCCAGCAGTCCCCTCACCGGGACTGAAGCTTTCTTT.

The chain uses TRBV7-2 and TRBJ1-2, with 10 bases fitting TRBD1. This CDR3 is 15 amino acids long. With V trimmed by 4 bases and J by 4 bases, 6 bases remained unmatched. Germline lookup yields CDR1 SGHTA and CDR2 FQGNSA. CDR3 bases: TGTGCCAGCAGCTACTCGGACAGGGGGGGCTATGGCTACACCTTC. This encodes CASSYSDRGGYGYTF.

This chain connects TRBV19 to TRBJ2-1; 15 nucleotides match TRBD2. Germline V gene data show CDR1 as LNHDA and CDR2 as SQIVND (reference sequence). The junction had 14 bases not matched to a gene; V was cut back by 5 bases and J by 6 bases. This CDR3 comprises 19 residues. The CDR3 here is CASSAKGLAGGGFGNEQFF. As DNA, the CDR3 is TGTGCCAGTAGTGCCAAGGGACTAGCGGGGGGCGGGTTTGGCAATGAGCAGTTCTTC.

This clone has a handful of counts. The chain recombines TRBV24-1 with TRBJ1-5, with TRBD1 as a possible D gene (6 bases). V lost 4 bases and J lost 6, with 12 bases in between. The CDR3 is 14 amino acids. CDR1 is KGHDR and CDR2 is SFDVKD in the germline V gene. The CDR3 DNA sequence: TGTGCCACCAGTGACGCACAGGGATCTCAGCCCCAGCATTTT. Translating gives CATSDAQGSQPQHF.

The chain carries TRBV6-2 or TRBV6-3 and TRBJ1-3; the D is unclear. The germline V gene encodes CDR1 MNHEY and CDR2 SVGEGT. V dropped 4 bases and J dropped 0 bases, with 10 bases sitting between them. The CDR3 covers 15 residues. The CDR3 sequence: CASSLSDFSGNTIYF. DNA of the CDR3: TGTGCCAGCAGTTTGTCGGACTTCTCTGGAAACACCATATATTTT.

This clone was recorded once. This rearrangement joins TRBV6-2 or TRBV6-3 to TRBJ1-4, with D possibly matching TRBD1 (6 bases). The CDR3 is 14 amino acids. The V gene's germline CDR1 is MNHEY and CDR2 SVGEGT. V lost 3 bases to trimming and J lost 7 bases, with 12 bases between them. The CDR3 sequence is CASSYTGSPEKLFF. The DNA of the CDR3 is TGTGCCAGCAGTTATACAGGGTCTCCTGAAAAACTGTTTTTT.

This clone has just one count. This chain connects TRBV4-3 to TRBJ2-1, with TRBD2 matching 12 bases. Germline CDR1 reads LGHNA; CDR2 reads YSLEER. The length of the CDR3 is 20 residues. V trimming: 0 bases; J trimming: 7 bases; junction bases outside the gene matches: 16. CDR3 coding DNA: TGCGCCAGCAGCCAAGAATGGGTGGCTAGCGGGGGGGCCGGGAGGAATGAGCAGTTCTTC. Translating gives CASSQEWVASGGAGRNEQFF.

The CDR3 sequence: CASSSRTSSYEQYF. Written as DNA, the CDR3 is TGCGCCAGCAGCTCTCGGACTAGCTCCTACGAGCAGTACTTC. The chain uses TRBV5-1 and TRBJ2-7, with TRBD2 matching 7 bases. CDR3 length: 14 residues. The junction had 3 bases not matched to a gene; V was cut back by 3 bases and J by 0 bases. CDR1 and CDR2 (germline): SGHRS, YFSETQ.

V usage is TRBV5-6 and J usage is TRBJ2-3; 8 bases line up with TRBD1. This CDR3 has 13 residues. Looked up from germline, CDR1 is SGHDT and CDR2 is YYEEEE. Trimming took 4 bases from V and 9 from J; bases not matched to a gene: 7. CDR3 protein: CASSARDRPTQYF. In nucleotides, the CDR3 is TGTGCCAGCAGCGCCCGGGACAGGCCCACGCAGTATTTT. Full variable domain (outside the CDR3, taken from reference TRBV5-6 and TRBJ2-3): DAGVTQSPTHLIKTRGQQVTLRCSPKSGHDTVSWYQQALGQGPQFIFQYYEEEERQRGNFPDRFSGHQFPNYSSELNVNALLLGDSALYLCASSARDRPTQYFGPGTRLTVL.